This TCR beta chain was recovered during a study of tumor-infiltrating lymphocytes in localized non-small cell lung cancer. Sequencing was performed with immunoSEQ multiplex PCR; in TCRdb, only in-frame clones are kept and a portion is missing. This sample has fewer than 12,000 clones, with about 62% found just once. The CDR3 runs 14 residues. Germline assignment: CDR1 LGHNA and CDR2 YSLEER. Trimming shortened V by 2 bases and J by 4 bases, and 9 bases separated the two germline ends. The chain couples TRBV4-3 to TRBJ2-1, with D possibly called TRBD1 or TRBD2 (6 bases each). Sequenced input: lung tumor tissue. The receptor was derived from a human donor with non-small cell lung cancer. The CDR3 spells CASSQSGAYNEQFF. The DNA for the CDR3 is TGCGCCAGCAGCCAATCGGGGGCTTACAATGAGCAGTTCTTC.